Sequencing of this T cell receptor (beta chain) was carried out in a study of T cells in tumors after PD-1 blockade. V dropped 3 bases and J dropped 6 bases, with 15 bases sitting between them. Germline lookup yields CDR1 SGHNT and CDR2 YYREEE (reference sequence). This CDR3 region has 14 residues. TCRdb's table, derived via immunoSEQ multiplex PCR, lists solely in-frame clones and lacks some. The sample holds tens of thousands of clones, 78% seen once. The sequence derives from a human donor with basal cell carcinoma. The source material was PBMCs, sampled before anti-PD-1 treatment. The chain combines TRBV5-4 with TRBJ1-1; TRBD1 is a possible D gene (5 bases). This CDR3 is CASSSGPAYAEAFF. In nucleotides, the CDR3 is TGTGCCAGCAGCTCGGGACCGGCATATGCTGAAGCTTTCTTT.